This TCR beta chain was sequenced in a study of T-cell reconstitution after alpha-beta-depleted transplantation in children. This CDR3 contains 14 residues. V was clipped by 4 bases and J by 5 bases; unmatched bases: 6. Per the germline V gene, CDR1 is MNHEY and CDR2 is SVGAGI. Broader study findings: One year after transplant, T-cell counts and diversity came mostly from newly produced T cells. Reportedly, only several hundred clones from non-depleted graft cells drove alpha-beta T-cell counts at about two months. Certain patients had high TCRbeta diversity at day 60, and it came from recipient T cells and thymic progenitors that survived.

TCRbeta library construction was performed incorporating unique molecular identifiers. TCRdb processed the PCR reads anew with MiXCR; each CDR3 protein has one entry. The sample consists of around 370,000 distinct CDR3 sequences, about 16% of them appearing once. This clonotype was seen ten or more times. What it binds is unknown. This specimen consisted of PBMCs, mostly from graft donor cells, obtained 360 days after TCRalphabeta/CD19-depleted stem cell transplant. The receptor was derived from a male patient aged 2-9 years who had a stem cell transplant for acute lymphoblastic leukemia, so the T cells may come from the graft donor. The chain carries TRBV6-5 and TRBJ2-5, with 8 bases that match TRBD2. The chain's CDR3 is CASSSGTRWETQYF. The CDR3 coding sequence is TGTGCCAGCAGTTCCGGGACTAGATGGGAGACCCAGTACTTC.